The T cell receptor (beta chain) described here comes from a study of radiation and T cells in renal cell carcinoma. Time point in this sample: baseline pretreatment blood. Treatment specified: 15 Gy SBRT to primary tumor, nephrectomy 4 weeks later. Blood was sampled at baseline, 2 weeks and 4 weeks after SBRT. This table comes from immunoSEQ multiplex PCR, and its TCRdb copy is limited to in-frame clones, with some not included. The sample consists of 150,000 or so clones, 88% of them appearing once. Germline V gene data show CDR1 as SGDLS and CDR2 as YYNGEE. The V and J ends lost 10 bases and 4 bases respectively, with 15 bases between them. There are 12 residues in the CDR3. This clone showed up just a few times. Its target is unknown. Study conclusions and caveats: Pretreatment tumor biopsies were lacking, so baseline clonotypes are unknown.

The material sequenced was blood, taken from a patient whose treatment included radiotherapy and nephrectomy. The chain links TRBV9 to TRBJ2-7, with D perhaps TRBD2 (6 bases). The clonotype was recovered from a woman in her seventies with renal cell carcinoma. CDR3 DNA: TGTGCCGCCCTTCGGGGGATTTACGAGCAGTACTTC. It translates to CAALRGIYEQYF. Based on the CDR3 plus reference TRBV9 and TRBJ2-7, the full variable domain is DSGVTQTPKHLITATGQRVTLRCSPRSGDLSVYWYQQSLDQGLQFLIQYYNGEERAKGNILERFSAQQFPDLHSELNLSSLELGDSALYFCAALRGIYEQYFGPGTRLTVT.